The TCR beta chain described here comes from a study of blood T cell repertoires in COVID-19. Germline V CDR1 and CDR2: LNHDA, SQIVND (reference sequence). Trimming took off 3 bases at V and 7 bases at J, with 18 bases between the two ends. This CDR3 is 15 amino acids long. Patients of the Seattle cohort, enrolled during active infection, were followed longitudinally. In the original workflow: Estimation of nucleated cell counts was performed using reference gene primer amplification. Produced via immunoSEQ multiplex PCR; TCRdb's table is partial and in-frame only. The V and J calls and clone size come from that table; D and trimming were worked out from the DNA. Seen here are about 280,000 clones, nearly 90% observed once, and the top ten hold roughly 11%. A few counts support this clone.

The clonotype originates from a woman in her thirties with COVID-19, enrolled during active disease. The chain combines TRBV19 with TRBJ1-2, with D possibly matching TRBD1 (6 bases). The sample consisted of peripheral blood. CDR3 DNA sequence: TGTGCCAGTAGTATTCCCCTTGGGGGGGCGAGTGGCTACACCTTC. This gives the protein CASSIPLGGASGYTF.